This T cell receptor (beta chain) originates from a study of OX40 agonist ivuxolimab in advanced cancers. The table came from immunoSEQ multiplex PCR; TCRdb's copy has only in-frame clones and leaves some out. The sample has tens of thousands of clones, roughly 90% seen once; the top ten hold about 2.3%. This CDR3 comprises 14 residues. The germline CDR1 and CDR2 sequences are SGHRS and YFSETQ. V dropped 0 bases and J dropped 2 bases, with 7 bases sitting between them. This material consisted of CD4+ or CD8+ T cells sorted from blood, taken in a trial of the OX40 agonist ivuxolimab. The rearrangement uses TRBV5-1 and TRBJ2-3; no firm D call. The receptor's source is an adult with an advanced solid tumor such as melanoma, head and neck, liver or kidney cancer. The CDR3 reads CASSLAGPTDTQYF. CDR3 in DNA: TGCGCCAGCAGCTTGGCGGGCCCCACAGATACGCAGTATTTT.